This T cell receptor beta chain appears in the sequencing data of a study of control samples from healthy donors and cancer patients. Assay: immunoSEQ multiplex PCR; the TCRdb copy retains only in-frame clones and omits some. Its table lists fewer than 200,000 clones. The CDR3 consists of 16 residues. Germline V lookup: CDR1 LNHDA, CDR2 SQIVND (reference sequence). V was cut by 9 bases and J by 5 bases, with 22 bases left in between. The chain links TRBV19 to TRBJ1-4; no clear D gene. The TCR sequence derives from a woman aged 25 to 39 in good health. Sequencing used blood. The CDR3 DNA sequence: TGTGCCAGGCCTCCTGAGTCCAGGCGCGTAAATGAAAAACTGTTTTTT. Translation gives CARPPESRRVNEKLFF.